Shown below are 29 T cell receptor beta chains from a single sample sequenced in a study of radiotherapy plus CTLA-4 blockade in lung cancer (dated by TCRdb to the late 2010s). The method behind the library was the immunoSEQ multiplex PCR assay. What TCRdb holds here is the immuneACCESS table cut down to in-frame rearrangements. Part of the clones is not present; checked against another copy, under half of the missing clones reflect an unresolved V gene, and the others are unexplained. The sample has about 45,000 clones on record, almost 65% of them singletons. The top ten hold approximately 18% of the sample. Sequenced here: peripheral blood, sampled from a patient treated with radiotherapy plus ipilimumab. The receptors stem from a human donor with non-small cell lung cancer who had a partial response to radiotherapy plus ipilimumab.

The chain recombines TRBV27 with TRBJ2-2, with 9 positions matching TRBD1. V lost 7 bases to trimming and J lost 7 bases; unmatched junction nucleotides: 7. The CDR3 consists of 14 residues. Germline V gene data show CDR1 as MNHEY and CDR2 as SMNVEV (reference sequence). The CDR3 nucleotides read TGTGCCAGCAATAAGCGACAGGGGGGCGGGGAGCTGTTTTTT. Its translation: CASNKRQGGGELFF.

The rearrangement uses TRBV19 and TRBJ2-5; D is perhaps TRBD1 (6 bases). The CDR3 consists of 16 residues. Trimming took 3 bases from V and 5 from J, leaving 19 bases between them. The germline CDR1 and CDR2 sequences are LNHDA and SQIVND (reference sequence). The CDR3 coding sequence is TGTGCCAGTAGTATTGGGGACCTTCAGGGGTTCGAGACCCAGTACTTC. Translation gives CASSIGDLQGFETQYF.

This chain uses TRBV11-2 with TRBJ2-1; 11 nucleotides align to TRBD2. The V segment lost 4 bases and the J segment 4 bases; nucleotides outside the gene matches: 6. The length of the CDR3 is 16 residues. Germline CDR1 is SGHAT and CDR2 is FQNNGV. DNA for the CDR3: TGTGCCAGCAGCTGGACGACTAGCGGGGTTTACAATGAGCAGTTCTTC. Translating gives CASSWTTSGVYNEQFF.

The chain employs TRBV10-3 and TRBJ1-2, with 7 bases lining up with TRBD1. The V gene's germline CDR1 is ENHRY and CDR2 SYGVKD. J gave up 4 bases and V 8 bases, and 10 bases lay outside the gene matches. CDR3 length: 14 residues. The CDR3 coding sequence is TGTGCCATCGGGGGAGGACAGGTCCGCTATGGCTACACCTTC. Protein product: CAIGGGQVRYGYTF.

In DNA form, the CDR3 reads TGTGCCAGCAGTGAGACAGGAAGATCCACTGAAGCTTTCTTT. This gives the protein CASSETGRSTEAFF. This chain links TRBV6-1 with TRBJ1-1, with a tentative D call TRBD1 (6 bases). Per the germline V gene, CDR1 is MNHNS and CDR2 is SASEGT. This CDR3 spans 14 amino acids. Deletions cut 3 bases from V and 4 bases from J, with 12 bases between.

The CDR3 DNA reads TGCAGCGTTGGGGGGGGACAGGGAAACGAAAAACTGTTTTTT. It specifies CSVGGGQGNEKLFF. J is TRBJ1-4 and V is TRBV29-1; 9 positions agree with TRBD1. The CDR3 runs to 14 residues. Per germline, CDR1 SQVTM and CDR2 ANQGSEA. The J segment lost 8 bases and the V segment lost 4 bases, leaving 8 bases of the junction unmatched.

This chain uses TRBV7-9 with TRBJ2-5, with 14 bases fitting TRBD2. Germline V lookup: CDR1 SEHNR, CDR2 FQNEAQ (reference sequence). This CDR3 region has 16 residues. J lost 5 bases, V lost 5 bases, and 7 bases had no gene match. DNA of the CDR3: TGTGCCAGCAGCCCCGGGACTAGCGGGGGTTGGGAGACCCAGTACTTC. It codes for CASSPGTSGGWETQYF.

The CDR3 DNA follows: TGTGCCTGGAGTATGACAGGGCCCCTATATCAGCCCCAGCATTTT. Amino acids: CAWSMTGPLYQPQHF. The rearrangement links TRBV30 to TRBJ1-5, with 7 bases lining up with TRBD1. The V gene's germline CDR1 is GTSNPN and CDR2 SVGIG (reference sequence). Trimming removed 2 bases from V and 5 bases from J; junction bases left unmatched: 9. The length of the CDR3 is 15 residues.

CDR3 sequence: CASQKGAAYEQYF. For the CDR3, the DNA is TGTGCCAGCCAGAAGGGGGCGGCCTACGAGCAGTACTTC. The chain joins TRBV5-8 to TRBJ2-7; the match to TRBD1 covers 7 bases. The CDR3 loop spans 13 amino acids. The germline V gene has CDR1 SGHTS and CDR2 YDEGEE. V trimming: 7 bases; J trimming: 2 bases; junction bases outside the gene matches: 6. The full variable domain, rest sourced from reference TRBV5-8 and TRBJ2-7, is EAGVTQSPTHLIKTRGQQATLRCSPISGHTSVYWYQQALGLGLQFLLWYDEGEERNRGNFPPRFSGRQFPNYSSELNVNALELEDSALYLCASQKGAAYEQYFGPGTRLTVT.

The V gene is TRBV19, the J gene TRBJ2-1; D may be TRBD1 (6 bases). The CDR3 runs to 14 residues. V was cut by 5 bases and J by 8 bases, with 16 bases left in between. From germline, CDR1 is LNHDA and CDR2 SQIVND (reference sequence). The CDR3 spells CASSSRGGGDEQFF. For the CDR3, the DNA is TGTGCCAGTAGTTCCAGGGGTGGGGGTGATGAGCAGTTCTTC.

This clone was observed a few times. The chain couples TRBV6-5 to TRBJ2-7, with TRBD2 matching 12 bases. The V gene's germline CDR1 is MNHEY and CDR2 SVGAGI. CDR3 length equals 14 residues. The V segment lost 5 bases and the J segment 4 bases; nucleotides outside the gene matches: 3. CDR3 nucleotide sequence: TGTGCCAGCAGTCCCGGGACTAGCGGGTACGAGCAGTACTTC. Translated: CASSPGTSGYEQYF.

The V call is TRBV19, the J call TRBJ1-1; 7 positions agree with TRBD1. Germline loops: CDR1 LNHDA, CDR2 SQIVND (reference sequence). Unmatched junction bases numbered 10, after V lost 7 bases and J lost 11 bases. The CDR3 totals 12 residues. In DNA form, the CDR3 reads TGTGCCAGTACCGAGGGGGCCAGGACGGCTTTCTTT. Translating it yields CASTEGARTAFF.

The V and J genes are TRBV9 and TRBJ1-1; 7 nucleotides align to TRBD1. Trimming at V came to 0 bases and at J to 0 bases, leaving 8 bases not matched to a gene. Germline assignment: CDR1 SGDLS and CDR2 YYNGEE. The CDR3 is 17 residues long. The CDR3 reads CASSVDRGGTLNTEAFF. The CDR3 bases are TGTGCCAGCAGCGTAGACAGGGGAGGAACTTTGAACACTGAAGCTTTCTTT. Supplemented by reference TRBV9 and TRBJ1-1, the full variable domain reads DSGVTQTPKHLITATGQRVTLRCSPRSGDLSVYWYQQSLDQGLQFLIQYYNGEERAKGNILERFSAQQFPDLHSELNLSSLELGDSALYFCASSVDRGGTLNTEAFFGQGTRLTVV.

This clone has just one count. The J gene is TRBJ2-5, the V gene TRBV5-1; 12 bases are a match to TRBD2. The CDR3 covers 14 residues. V lost 3 bases and J lost 5; bases outside the gene matches: 2. Per germline, CDR1 SGHRS and CDR2 YFSETQ. In DNA form, the CDR3 reads TGCGCCAGCAGCTACGGGACTAGCGGGGAGACCCAGTACTTC. The encoded protein is CASSYGTSGETQYF.

The chain is built from TRBV29-1 and TRBJ2-3; TRBD2 agrees at 11 bases. CDR1 and CDR2 (germline): SQVTM, ANQGSEA. The CDR3 contains 14 residues. The V and J ends lost 5 bases and 3 bases, in that order; junction bases with no gene match: 4. The DNA of the CDR3 is TGCAGCGTTTTAGCGGGGGGGCGGACAGATACGCAGTATTTT. Translation: CSVLAGGRTDTQYF.

In its sample, this clone was seen many times. V usage is TRBV9 and J usage is TRBJ1-2; TRBD1 might be the D (6 bases). The V gene's germline CDR1 is SGDLS and CDR2 YYNGEE. The CDR3 extends over 14 amino acids. Trimming cost V 0 bases and J 13 bases, with 19 bases left between them. CDR3 coding DNA: TGTGCCAGCAGCGTAGAGCCCGGGACATCGGACCGCACCTTC. This codes for CASSVEPGTSDRTF.

The chain couples TRBV7-2 to TRBJ2-7, with 8 bases identical to TRBD2. This CDR3 region has 14 residues. The junction had 3 bases not matched to a gene; V was cut back by 3 bases and J by 2 bases. Germline values: CDR1 SGHTA, CDR2 FQGNSA. The CDR3 loop is CASSLSGRTYEQYF. CDR3 DNA sequence: TGTGCCAGCAGCTTGAGCGGGAGAACCTACGAGCAGTACTTC. The variable domain in full, completed from reference TRBV7-2 and TRBJ2-7, reads GAGVSQSPSNKVTEKGKDVELRCDPISGHTALYWYRQSLGQGLEFLIYFQGNSAPDKSGLPSDRFSAERTGGSVSTLTIQRTQQEDSAVYLCASSLSGRTYEQYFGPGTRLTVT.

V gene TRBV7-3 combines with J gene TRBJ2-3; TRBD2 matches 9 bases. Per germline, CDR1 SGHTA and CDR2 FQGTGA. Unmatched junction bases numbered 5, after V lost 5 bases and J lost 2 bases. CDR3 length equals 15 residues. Here the CDR3 DNA reads TGTGCCAGCAGCCCAGGCGGGAGGGACACAGATACGCAGTATTTT. It specifies CASSPGGRDTDTQYF.

This clone was seen just once. The chain couples TRBV15 to TRBJ2-5; D is possibly TRBD2 (6 bases). The CDR3 is made up of 12 amino acids. V shed 8 bases and J shed 4 bases, with 11 bases lying between them. CDR1 and CDR2 from the germline V gene are LNHNV and YYDKDF (reference sequence). The chain's CDR3 is CATRRGLETQYF. CDR3 in DNA: TGTGCCACCCGGCGGGGATTAGAGACCCAGTACTTC.

The chain employs TRBV6-5 and TRBJ1-2; D not certain. V shed 6 bases and J shed 8 bases, with 16 bases lying between them. CDR1 and CDR2 (germline): MNHEY, SVGAGI. The CDR3 covers 13 residues. The CDR3 loop is CASRATTAAGYTF. For the CDR3, the DNA is TGTGCCAGCAGGGCGACCACAGCGGCCGGCTACACCTTC.

This rearrangement joins TRBV5-1 to TRBJ2-3; TRBD2 aligns across 7 bases. CDR1 SGHRS and CDR2 YFSETQ come from the germline V gene. This CDR3 has 14 amino acids. Trimming at V came to 7 bases and at J to 6 bases, leaving 11 bases not matched to a gene. The CDR3 DNA reads TGCGCCAGCGGGGAGGGGAGTTTCCTGGATACGCAGTATTTT. Protein: CASGEGSFLDTQYF.

Of note for this clone: Other DNA sequences in this specimen translate into the identical CDR3. This CDR3 is CASSFRGGDTQYF. CDR3 DNA sequence: TGTGCCAGCAGTTTCCGGGGTGGGGATACGCAGTATTTT. The chain uses TRBV27 and TRBJ2-3; D perhaps matches TRBD2 (5 bases). V was clipped by 3 bases and J by 6 bases, with 10 bases between them. This CDR3 region has 13 residues. Germline CDR1 reads MNHEY; CDR2 reads SMNVEV (reference sequence).

The sample holds many counts of this clone. The chain recombines TRBV5-6 with TRBJ1-5; the match to TRBD1 covers 9 bases. Germline lookup yields CDR1 SGHDT and CDR2 YYEEEE. CDR3 length equals 18 residues. The V segment lost 2 bases and the J segment 7 bases; nucleotides outside the gene matches: 16. The CDR3 DNA sequence: TGTGCCAGCAGCTTTGGAAACAAAAGACAGGGGGGCCTCCAGCCCCAGCATTTT. Amino acid sequence: CASSFGNKRQGGLQPQHF.

V gene TRBV9 combines with J gene TRBJ2-1; D not resolved. In germline, CDR1 is SGDLS, CDR2 YYNGEE. Deletions cut 5 bases from V and 9 bases from J, with 9 bases between. The CDR3 has 11 residues. CDR3 protein: CASRASGEQFF. In DNA, the CDR3 is TGTGCCAGCAGGGCCAGTGGTGAGCAGTTCTTC.

The gene calls are TRBV5-1 and TRBJ1-4; D perhaps matches TRBD1 (5 bases). V lost 0 bases and J lost 3, with 12 bases in between. Germline V gene data show CDR1 as SGHRS and CDR2 as YFSETQ. The CDR3 totals 16 residues. CDR3 nucleotide sequence: TGCGCCAGCAGCTTGGGCGGGGGAGTACCTAATGAAAAACTGTTTTTT. Translation: CASSLGGGVPNEKLFF. The whole variable domain, remainder taken from reference TRBV5-1 and TRBJ1-4, is KAGVTQTPRYLIKTRGQQVTLSCSPISGHRSVSWYQQTPGQGLQFLFEYFSETQRNKGNFPGRFSGRQFSNSRSEMNVSTLELGDSALYLCASSLGGGVPNEKLFFGSGTQLSVL.

The DNA for the CDR3 is TGTGCCAGTAGCGAGGGGGTTTACACCGGGGAGCTGTTTTTT. It specifies CASSEGVYTGELFF. This chain links TRBV19 with TRBJ2-2, with D perhaps matching TRBD1 (6 bases). This CDR3 comprises 14 residues. Deletions cut 6 bases from V and 3 bases from J, with 11 bases between. Per germline, CDR1 LNHDA and CDR2 SQIVND (reference sequence).

V gene TRBV5-1 combines with J gene TRBJ2-2; D gene unclear. Germline assignment: CDR1 SGHRS and CDR2 YFSETQ. This CDR3 is 12 amino acids long. The ends were cut back, 4 bases at V and 2 bases at J, with 3 bases in the middle. The DNA for the CDR3 is TGCGCCAGCAGCGTAAACACCGGGGAGCTGTTTTTT. This codes for CASSVNTGELFF. Variable domain in full (rest from reference TRBV5-1 and TRBJ2-2): KAGVTQTPRYLIKTRGQQVTLSCSPISGHRSVSWYQQTPGQGLQFLFEYFSETQRNKGNFPGRFSGRQFSNSRSEMNVSTLELGDSALYLCASSVNTGELFFGEGSRLTVL.

The V gene is TRBV2, the J gene TRBJ1-3, with D maybe TRBD1 (5 bases). Trimming pared 1 base from V and 2 bases from J, leaving 6 bases between. Germline CDR1 and CDR2: SNHLY and FYNNEI. The length of the CDR3 is 14 residues. The CDR3 sequence is CASSEGGAGNTIYF. The CDR3 DNA reads as TGTGCCAGCAGTGAAGGGGGGGCTGGAAACACCATATATTTT.

V is TRBV14 and J is TRBJ1-4; 9 bases agree with TRBD1. The germline V gene has CDR1 SGHDN and CDR2 FVKESK. The CDR3 is 14 amino acids. The junction had 4 bases not matched to a gene; V was cut back by 5 bases and J by 6 bases. The CDR3 DNA follows: TGTGCCAGCAGCTCAGGACAGGGGTATGAAAAACTGTTTTTT. Protein sequence: CASSSGQGYEKLFF.